Listed below are T cell receptor beta chains from one sample, sequenced in a study of neoadjuvant anti-PD-1 for oral cavity cancer. Measured with immunoSEQ multiplex PCR; TCRdb has only the in-frame clones, and not every one. The sample has approximately 13,000 clones, around 70% seen once. Sequences were derived from PBMCs, sampled after nivolumab (anti-PD-1) treatment. The source is a person between 40 and 80 years old with oral cavity squamous cell carcinoma. The CDR3 runs from the conserved cysteine through the conserved F or W. Clone size appears in some rows only: once, few, many, or a class for an expanded clone.

.	TRBV6-6	TRBJ1-5	CASDRQGAHSNQPQHF
.	TRBV7-6	TRBJ2-3	CASSFRWRSASTDTQYF
once	TRBV7-3	TRBJ2-1	CASSPANGYNEQFF
.	TRBV5-1	TRBJ2-5	CASSLTAEGPWETQYF
.	TRBV10-3	TRBJ1-2	CAIISGDGYTF
.	TRBV4-1	TRBJ1-4	CASSRPYEKLFF
.	TRBV6-1	TRBJ2-1	CASSEGQGIYNEQFF
few	TRBV19	TRBJ1-5	CASSTVKNQPQHF
.	TRBV6-5	TRBJ2-7	CACRPGFKGEQYF
few	TRBV28	TRBJ1-1	CASARPIRNTEAFF
.	TRBV5-1	TRBJ2-1	CASSLPASYNEQFF
few	TRBV18	TRBJ2-1	CASSPRSSGGLDEQFF
.	TRBV5-4	TRBJ1-2	CASSLAPTENYGYTF
.	TRBV7-8	TRBJ2-1	CASSLRTYNEQFF
.	TRBV23-1	TRBJ2-7	CASSPMGEQYF
.	TRBV7-6	TRBJ2-3	CASSLAGLTDTQYF
.	TRBV6-6	TRBJ2-7	CASSYARSYEQYF
.	TRBV27	TRBJ2-1	CASSPPVRSSYNEQFF
few	TRBV6-6	TRBJ1-2	CASSPGPNYGYTF
.	TRBV5-6	TRBJ1-1	CASSDYTGWETEAFF
once	TRBV30	TRBJ2-1	CARDTGSSYNEQFF
.	TRBV5-1	TRBJ1-1	CASSLGANTEAFF
few	TRBV5-4	TRBJ2-5	CASSLGLAQETQYF
.	TRBV10-2	TRBJ2-7	CASSDTHEQYF
.	TRBV6-1	TRBJ2-1	CASSVAGSYNEQFF
once	TRBV19	TRBJ2-1	CASSISRLAGGRGGYNEQFF
.	TRBV6-5	TRBJ2-1	CASSYSGQGKGEQFF
.	TRBV9	TRBJ1-1	CASGRSGGRRNEAFF
.	TRBV2	TRBJ2-3	CASSVGGAPTDTQYF
few	TRBV7-9	TRBJ2-1	CASSHIAGVAYNEQFF
.	TRBV5-1	TRBJ2-1	CASSLGTSNEQFF
few	TRBV6-1	TRBJ1-1	CASSDAGYWTEAFF
.	TRBV5-1	TRBJ2-5	CASSLDAGDQETQYF
few	TRBV18	TRBJ1-2	CASSPRDTYYGYTF
.	TRBV5-1	TRBJ1-1	CASSHGQGIGEAFF
.	TRBV5-1	TRBJ1-3	CASSLDPARGNTIYF
.	TRBV19	TRBJ1-1	CASIGAFLNTEAFF
.	TRBV11-2	TRBJ2-7	CASSGAYEQYF
once	TRBV30	TRBJ2-7	CAWNPGQGAHEQYF
.	TRBV19	TRBJ2-7	CASSRDSAYEQYF
.	TRBV5-4	TRBJ2-3	CASSKTSGGKDTQYF
once	TRBV7-9	TRBJ2-7	CASSLMAGTSSYEQYF